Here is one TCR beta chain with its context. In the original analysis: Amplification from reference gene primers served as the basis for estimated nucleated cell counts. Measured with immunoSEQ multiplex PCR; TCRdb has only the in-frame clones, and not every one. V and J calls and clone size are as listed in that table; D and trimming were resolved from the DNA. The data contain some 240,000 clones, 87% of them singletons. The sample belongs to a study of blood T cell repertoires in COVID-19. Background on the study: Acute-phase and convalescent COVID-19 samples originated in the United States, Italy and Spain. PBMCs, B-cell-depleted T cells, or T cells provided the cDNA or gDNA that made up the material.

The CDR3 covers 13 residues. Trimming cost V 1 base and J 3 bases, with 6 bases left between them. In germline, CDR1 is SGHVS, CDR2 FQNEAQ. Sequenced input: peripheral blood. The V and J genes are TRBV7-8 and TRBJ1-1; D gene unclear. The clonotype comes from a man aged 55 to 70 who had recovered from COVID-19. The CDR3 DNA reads TGTGCCAGCAGCTTAGAAACAGACACTGAAGCTTTCTTT. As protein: CASSLETDTEAFF.